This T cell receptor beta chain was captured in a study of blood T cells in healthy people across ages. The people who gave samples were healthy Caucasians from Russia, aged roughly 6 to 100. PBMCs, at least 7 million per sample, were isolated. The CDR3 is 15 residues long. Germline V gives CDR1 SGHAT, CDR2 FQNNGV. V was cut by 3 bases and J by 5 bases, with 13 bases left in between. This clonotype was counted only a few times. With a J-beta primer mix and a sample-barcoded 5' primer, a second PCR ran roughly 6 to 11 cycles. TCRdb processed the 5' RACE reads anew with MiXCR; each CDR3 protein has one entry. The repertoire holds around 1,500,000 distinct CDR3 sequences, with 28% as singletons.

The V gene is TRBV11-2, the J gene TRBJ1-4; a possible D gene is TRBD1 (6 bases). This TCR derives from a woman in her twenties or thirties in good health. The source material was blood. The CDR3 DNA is TGTGCCAGCAGCTTTGGAACAGGGATAAATGAAAAACTGTTTTTT. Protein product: CASSFGTGINEKLFF. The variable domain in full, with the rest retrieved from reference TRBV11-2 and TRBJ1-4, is EAGVAQSPRYKIIEKRQSVAFWCNPISGHATLYWYQQILGQGPKLLIQFQNNGVVDDSQLPKDRFSAERLKGVDSTLKIQPAKLEDSAVYLCASSFGTGINEKLFFGSGTQLSVL.